This TCR beta chain was recorded in a study of control samples from healthy donors and cancer patients. The protocol was immunoSEQ multiplex PCR, while the TCRdb copy is restricted to in-frame clones and leaves out a portion. The repertoire holds some 160,000 clones, with around nine tenths as singletons. Sequenced material: blood. The source of this sequence is a woman in her thirties in good health.

DNA of the CDR3: TGTGCCAGCAGCTCGACAGCTTCTGATGTCCATGAAAAACTGTTTTTT. Its translation is CASSSTASDVHEKLFF. This rearrangement joins TRBV7-9 to TRBJ1-4, with TRBD1 as a possible D gene (5 bases). With 4 bases removed from V and 6 bases from J, the gap between germline ends came to 18 bases. CDR1 and CDR2 from the germline V gene are SEHNR and FQNEAQ (reference sequence). The CDR3 loop spans 16 amino acids.